This passage covers 4 T cell receptor beta chains from one sample sequenced in a study of T-cell reconstitution after alpha-beta-depleted transplantation in children. TCRbeta library preparation incorporated unique molecular identifiers. Via MiXCR, TCRdb re-called the PCR reads, giving one row per CDR3 protein. The sample carries about 500,000 distinct CDR3 sequences, 30% to 35% recorded once. The material sequenced was PBMCs from the stem cell graft donor, taken from the stem cell graft. Source of these receptors: a human donor who donated a stem cell graft to a child with aplastic anemia.

CDR3 in amino acids: CASSLEGYFYSNQPQHF. DNA for the CDR3: TGTGCCAGCAGTTTGGAGGGGTACTTCTATAGCAATCAGCCCCAGCATTTT. The chain is built from TRBV12-3 or TRBV12-4 and TRBJ1-5; tentative D call: TRBD1 (5 bases). Trimming took off 3 bases at V and 0 bases at J, with 15 bases between the two ends. The CDR3 extends over 17 amino acids.

This clonotype has a handful of counts. J is TRBJ1-1 and V is TRBV30; D is ambiguous. Per the germline V gene, CDR1 is GTSNPN and CDR2 is SVGIG (reference sequence). V was pared by 2 bases and J by 3 bases, with 10 bases between. The CDR3 extends over 13 amino acids. CDR3 DNA sequence: TGTGCCTGGAGTCTAGCCAAGTACACTGAAGCTTTCTTT. This codes for CAWSLAKYTEAFF.

The CDR3 sequence: CAWSRDSGESVPQHF. CDR3 DNA: TGTGCCTGGAGTCGGGACAGTGGAGAATCTGTGCCCCAGCATTTT. V and J are TRBV30 and TRBJ1-5; 7 nucleotides match TRBD1. Germline CDR1 and CDR2: GTSNPN and SVGIG (reference sequence). The V segment lost 2 bases and the J segment 9 bases; nucleotides outside the gene matches: 13. The CDR3 length is 15 residues. Full variable domain (remainder filled in from reference TRBV30 and TRBJ1-5): SQTIHQWPATLVQPVGSPLSLECTVEGTSNPNLYWYRQAAGRGLQLLFYSVGIGQISSEVPQNLSASRPQDRQFILSSKKLLLSDSGFYLCAWSRDSGESVPQHFGDGTRLSIL.

The V call is TRBV20-1, the J call TRBJ2-2; 12 nucleotides line up with TRBD2. CDR1 DFQATT and CDR2 SNEGSKA come from the germline V gene (reference sequence). J was trimmed by 6 bases and V by 6 bases; bases with no gene match: 8. The CDR3 is 15 residues long. Here the CDR3 DNA reads TGCAGTGCCCTGCCTAGCGGGAGGGGATCCGGGGAGCTGTTTTTT. This sequence encodes CSALPSGRGSGELFF.